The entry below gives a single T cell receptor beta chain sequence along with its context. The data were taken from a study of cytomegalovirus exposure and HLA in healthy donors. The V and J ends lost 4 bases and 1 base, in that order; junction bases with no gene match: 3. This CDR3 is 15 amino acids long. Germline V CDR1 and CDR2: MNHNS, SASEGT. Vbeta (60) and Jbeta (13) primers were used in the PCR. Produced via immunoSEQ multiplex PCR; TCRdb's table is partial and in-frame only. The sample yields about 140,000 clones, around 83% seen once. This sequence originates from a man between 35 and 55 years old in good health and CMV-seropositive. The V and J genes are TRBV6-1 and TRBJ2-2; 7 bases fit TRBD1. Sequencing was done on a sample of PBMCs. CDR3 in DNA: TGTGCCAGCAGTGGGAGACAGGGGAACACCGGGGAGCTGTTTTTT. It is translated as CASSGRQGNTGELFF.